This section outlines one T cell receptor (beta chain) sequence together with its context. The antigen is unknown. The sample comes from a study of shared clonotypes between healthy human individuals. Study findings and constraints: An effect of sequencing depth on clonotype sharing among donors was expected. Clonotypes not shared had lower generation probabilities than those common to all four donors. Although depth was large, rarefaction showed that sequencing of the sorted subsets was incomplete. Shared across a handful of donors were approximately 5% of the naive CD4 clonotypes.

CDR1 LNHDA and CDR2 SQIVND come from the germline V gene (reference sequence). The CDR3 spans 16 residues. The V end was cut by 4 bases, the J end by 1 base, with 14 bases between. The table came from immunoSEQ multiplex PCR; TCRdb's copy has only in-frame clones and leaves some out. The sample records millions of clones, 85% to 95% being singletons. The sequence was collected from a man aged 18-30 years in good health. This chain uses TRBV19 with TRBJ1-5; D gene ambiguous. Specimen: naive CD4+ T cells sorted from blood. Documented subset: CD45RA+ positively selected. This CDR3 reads CASSTYSPGSNQPQHF. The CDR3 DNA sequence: TGTGCCAGTAGTACGTACAGTCCCGGGAGCAATCAGCCCCAGCATTTT. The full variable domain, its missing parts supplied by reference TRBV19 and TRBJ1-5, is DGGITQSPKYLFRKEGQNVTLSCEQNLNHDAMYWYRQDPGQGLRLIYYSQIVNDFQKGDIAEGYSVSREKKESFPLTVTSAQKNPTAFYLCASSTYSPGSNQPQHFGDGTRLSIL.